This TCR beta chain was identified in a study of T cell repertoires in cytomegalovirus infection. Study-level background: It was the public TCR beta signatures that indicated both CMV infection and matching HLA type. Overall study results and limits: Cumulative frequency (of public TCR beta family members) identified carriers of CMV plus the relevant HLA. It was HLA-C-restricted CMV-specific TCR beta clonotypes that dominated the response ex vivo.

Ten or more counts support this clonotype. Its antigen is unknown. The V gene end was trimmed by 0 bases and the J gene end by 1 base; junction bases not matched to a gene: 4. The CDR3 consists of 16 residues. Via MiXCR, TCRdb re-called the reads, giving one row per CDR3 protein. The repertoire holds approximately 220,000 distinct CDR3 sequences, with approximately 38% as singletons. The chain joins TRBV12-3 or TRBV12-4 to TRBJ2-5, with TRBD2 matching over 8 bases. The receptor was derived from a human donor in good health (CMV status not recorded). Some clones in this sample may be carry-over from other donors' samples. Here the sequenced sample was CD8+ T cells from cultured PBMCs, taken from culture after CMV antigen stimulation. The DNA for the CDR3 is TGTGCCAGCAGTTTAGCGCTAACTAGCGGCCAAGAGACCCAGTACTTC. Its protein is CASSLALTSGQETQYF.